These 3 T cell receptor beta chains were all obtained from the same sample, sequenced in a study of blood T cell repertoires in COVID-19. Produced via immunoSEQ multiplex PCR; TCRdb's table is partial and in-frame only. Among roughly 100,000 clones listed, under 90% were seen once. The sample was peripheral blood. The source is a human donor in a cohort sampled during active or convalescent COVID-19.

The chain employs TRBV19 and TRBJ2-1, with 8 positions matching TRBD1. Germline trimming cut 7 bases from V and 1 base from J; bases unmatched to any gene: 6. CDR3 length equals 15 residues. Per the germline V gene, CDR1 is LNHDA and CDR2 is SQIVND (reference sequence). The DNA of the CDR3 is TGTGCCAGTAAAGGACAGGGCGGGTCCTACAATGAGCAGTTCTTC. Amino acid sequence: CASKGQGGSYNEQFF. The full variable domain, rest sourced from reference TRBV19 and TRBJ2-1, is DGGITQSPKYLFRKEGQNVTLSCEQNLNHDAMYWYRQDPGQGLRLIYYSQIVNDFQKGDIAEGYSVSREKKESFPLTVTSAQKNPTAFYLCASKGQGGSYNEQFFGPGTRLTVL.

The chain uses TRBV4-3 and TRBJ1-2, with TRBD1 as a possible D gene (6 bases). Germline V gene sequence: CDR1 LGHNA, CDR2 YSLEER. The CDR3 contains 15 residues. The V end was cut by 0 bases, the J end by 4 bases, with 12 bases between. The CDR3 loop reads CASSQEDDRSYGYTF. DNA for the CDR3: TGCGCCAGCAGCCAAGAAGATGACAGGAGCTATGGCTACACCTTC.

The chain recombines TRBV24-1 with TRBJ1-2, with D hard to call. V lost 4 bases and J 1 base, leaving 9 bases between the germline ends. The CDR3 extends over 14 amino acids. CDR1 is KGHDR, CDR2 SFDVKD, per germline. The CDR3 loop is CATSDPFINYGYTF. The CDR3 DNA follows: TGTGCCACCAGTGACCCCTTTATTAACTATGGCTACACCTTC.